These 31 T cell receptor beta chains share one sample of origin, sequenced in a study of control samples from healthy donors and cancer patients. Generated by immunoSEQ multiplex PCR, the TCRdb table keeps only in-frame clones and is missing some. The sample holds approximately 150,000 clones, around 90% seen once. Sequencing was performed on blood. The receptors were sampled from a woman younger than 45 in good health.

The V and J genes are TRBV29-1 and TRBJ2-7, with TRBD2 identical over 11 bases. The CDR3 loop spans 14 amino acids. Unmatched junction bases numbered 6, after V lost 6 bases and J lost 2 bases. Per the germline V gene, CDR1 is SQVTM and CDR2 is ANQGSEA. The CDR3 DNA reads TGCAGCGTCGTACCGGGACTAGCGGCCTACGAGCAGTACTTC. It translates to CSVVPGLAAYEQYF.

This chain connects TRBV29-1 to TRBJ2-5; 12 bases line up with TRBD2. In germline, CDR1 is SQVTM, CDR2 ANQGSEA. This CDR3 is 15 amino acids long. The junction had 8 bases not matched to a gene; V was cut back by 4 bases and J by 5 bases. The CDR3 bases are TGCAGCGTTGGACTAGCGGGAGATACCCAGGAGACCCAGTACTTC. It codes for CSVGLAGDTQETQYF.

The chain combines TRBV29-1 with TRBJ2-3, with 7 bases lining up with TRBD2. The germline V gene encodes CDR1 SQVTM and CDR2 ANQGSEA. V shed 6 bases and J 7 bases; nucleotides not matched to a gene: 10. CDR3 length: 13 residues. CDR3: CSVPGLLRNTQYF. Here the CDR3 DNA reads TGCAGCGTGCCGGGACTACTCCGAAATACGCAGTATTTT.

The CDR3 protein is CASSLGGANQPQHF. The CDR3 DNA reads as TGTGCCAGCAGCTTGGGCGGGGCCAATCAGCCCCAGCATTTT. This chain connects TRBV5-6 to TRBJ1-5, with D perhaps matching TRBD1 (5 bases). Trimming shortened V by 0 bases and J by 3 bases, and 7 bases separated the two germline ends. The germline V gene has CDR1 SGHDT and CDR2 YYEEEE. The CDR3 is made up of 14 amino acids.

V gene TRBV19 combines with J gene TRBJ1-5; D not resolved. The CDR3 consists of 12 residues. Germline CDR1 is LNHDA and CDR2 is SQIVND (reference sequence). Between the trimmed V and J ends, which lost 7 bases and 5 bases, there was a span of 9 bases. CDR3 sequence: CASTTGDQPQHF. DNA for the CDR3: TGTGCCAGTACCACCGGGGATCAGCCCCAGCATTTT.

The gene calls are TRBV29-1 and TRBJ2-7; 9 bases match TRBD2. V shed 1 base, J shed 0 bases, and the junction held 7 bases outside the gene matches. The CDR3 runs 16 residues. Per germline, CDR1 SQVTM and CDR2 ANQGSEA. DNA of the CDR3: TGCAGCGTTGAAGGGGCTAGCGGGACGAGCTCCTACGAGCAGTACTTC. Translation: CSVEGASGTSSYEQYF.

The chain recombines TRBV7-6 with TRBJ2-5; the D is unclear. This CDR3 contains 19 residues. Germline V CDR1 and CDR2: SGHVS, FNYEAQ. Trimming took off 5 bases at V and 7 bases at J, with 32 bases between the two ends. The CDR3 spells CASSALPPIGSQKEGTQYF. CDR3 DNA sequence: TGTGCCAGCAGCGCGTTACCCCCAATCGGATCTCAAAAAGAAGGGACCCAGTACTTC.

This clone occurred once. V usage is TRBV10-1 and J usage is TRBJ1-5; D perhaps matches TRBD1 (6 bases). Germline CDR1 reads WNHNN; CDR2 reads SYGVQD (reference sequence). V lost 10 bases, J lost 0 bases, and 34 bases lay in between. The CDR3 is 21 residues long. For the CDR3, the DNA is TGCGCCATTTCCACCTCCGAATCCGATTCTCAAGGGGGGAATAGCAATCAGCCCCAGCATTTT. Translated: CAISTSESDSQGGNSNQPQHF.

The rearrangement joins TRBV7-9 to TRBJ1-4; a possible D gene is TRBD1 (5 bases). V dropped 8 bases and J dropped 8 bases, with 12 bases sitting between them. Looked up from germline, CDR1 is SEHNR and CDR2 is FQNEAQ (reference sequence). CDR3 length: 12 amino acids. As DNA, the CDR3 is TGTGCCAGCCAAACAGGCGGGGAAAAACTGTTTTTT. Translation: CASQTGGEKLFF.

CDR3 sequence reads: CASSEDRYGYTF. As DNA, the CDR3 is TGCGCCAGCAGCGAGGATAGGTATGGCTACACCTTC. V usage is TRBV4-1 and J usage is TRBJ1-2; no definite D call. CDR1 is MGHRA, CDR2 YSYEKL, per germline. This CDR3 comprises 12 residues. V gave up 5 bases and J gave up 5 bases, with 9 bases separating them.

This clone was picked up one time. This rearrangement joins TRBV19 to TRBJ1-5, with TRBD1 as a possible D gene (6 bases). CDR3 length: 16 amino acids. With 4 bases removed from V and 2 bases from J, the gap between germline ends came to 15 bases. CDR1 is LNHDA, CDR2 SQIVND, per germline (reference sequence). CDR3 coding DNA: TGTGCCAGTAGTAAACCTCCGGGGGCCGGCAATCAGCCCCAGCATTTT. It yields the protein CASSKPPGAGNQPQHF.

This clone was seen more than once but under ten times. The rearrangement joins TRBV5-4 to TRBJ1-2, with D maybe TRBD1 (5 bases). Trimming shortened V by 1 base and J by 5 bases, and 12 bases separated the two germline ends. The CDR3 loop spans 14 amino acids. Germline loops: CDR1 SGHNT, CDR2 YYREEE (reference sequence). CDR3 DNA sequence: TGTGCCAGCAGCTTGCCTCAGGGAAGGTATGGCTACACCTTC. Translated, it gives CASSLPQGRYGYTF.

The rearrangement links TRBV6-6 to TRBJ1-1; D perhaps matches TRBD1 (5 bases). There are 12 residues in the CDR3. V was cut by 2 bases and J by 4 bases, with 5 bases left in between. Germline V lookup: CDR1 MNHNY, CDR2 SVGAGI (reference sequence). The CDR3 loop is CASSYGGTEAFF. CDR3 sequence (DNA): TGTGCCAGCAGTTACGGGGGCACTGAAGCTTTCTTT.

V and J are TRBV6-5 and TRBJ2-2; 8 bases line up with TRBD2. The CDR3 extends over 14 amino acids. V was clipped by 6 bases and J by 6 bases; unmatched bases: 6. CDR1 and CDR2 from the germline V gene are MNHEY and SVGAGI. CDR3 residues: CASRSSGRAGELFF. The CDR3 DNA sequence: TGTGCCAGCAGATCTAGCGGGCGTGCCGGGGAGCTGTTTTTT.

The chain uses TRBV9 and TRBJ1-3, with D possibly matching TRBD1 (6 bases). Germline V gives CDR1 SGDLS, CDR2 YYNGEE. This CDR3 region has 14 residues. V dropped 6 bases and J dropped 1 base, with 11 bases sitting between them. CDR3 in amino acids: CASNTGKSGNTIYF. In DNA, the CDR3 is TGTGCCAGCAATACAGGGAAGTCTGGAAACACCATATATTTT.

This chain's CDR3 is CASSLNEVGTRWFF. The CDR3 DNA reads TGTGCCAGCAGCTTAAATGAGGTGGGAACTAGGTGGTTCTTC. The rearrangement joins TRBV7-9 to TRBJ2-1, with a weak D call TRBD2 (5 bases). This CDR3 region has 14 residues. The V and J ends lost 2 bases and 15 bases respectively, with 20 bases between them. Germline V gene lookup returns CDR1 SEHNR and CDR2 FQNEAQ (reference sequence).

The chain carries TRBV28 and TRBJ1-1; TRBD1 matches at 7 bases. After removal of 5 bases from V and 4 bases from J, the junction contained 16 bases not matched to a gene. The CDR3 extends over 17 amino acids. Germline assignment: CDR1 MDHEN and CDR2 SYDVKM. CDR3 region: CASSPGGYGKRGTEAFF. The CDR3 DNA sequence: TGTGCCAGCAGTCCAGGGGGATATGGGAAAAGGGGCACTGAAGCTTTCTTT.

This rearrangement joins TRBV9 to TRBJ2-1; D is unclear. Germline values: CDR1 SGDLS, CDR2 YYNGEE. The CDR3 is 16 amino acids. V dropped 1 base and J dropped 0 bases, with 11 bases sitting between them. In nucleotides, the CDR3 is TGTGCCAGCAGCGTATCGAGTTCCCGCTCCTACAATGAGCAGTTCTTC. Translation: CASSVSSSRSYNEQFF. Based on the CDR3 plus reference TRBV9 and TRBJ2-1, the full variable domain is DSGVTQTPKHLITATGQRVTLRCSPRSGDLSVYWYQQSLDQGLQFLIQYYNGEERAKGNILERFSAQQFPDLHSELNLSSLELGDSALYFCASSVSSSRSYNEQFFGPGTRLTVL.

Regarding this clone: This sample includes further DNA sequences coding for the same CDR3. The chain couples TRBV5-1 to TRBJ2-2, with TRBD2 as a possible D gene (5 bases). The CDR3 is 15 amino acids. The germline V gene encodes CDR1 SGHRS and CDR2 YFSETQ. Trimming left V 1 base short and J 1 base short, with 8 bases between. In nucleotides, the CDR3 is TGCGCCAGCAGCTTGCCCAGCGGGAACACCGGGGAGCTGTTTTTT. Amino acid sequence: CASSLPSGNTGELFF.

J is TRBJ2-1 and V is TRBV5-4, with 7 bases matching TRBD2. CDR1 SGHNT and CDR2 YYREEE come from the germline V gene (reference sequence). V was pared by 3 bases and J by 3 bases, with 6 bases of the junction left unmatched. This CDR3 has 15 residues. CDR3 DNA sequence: TGTGCCAGCAGCTGGGACTTAGCGGGCTACAATGAGCAGTTCTTC. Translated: CASSWDLAGYNEQFF.

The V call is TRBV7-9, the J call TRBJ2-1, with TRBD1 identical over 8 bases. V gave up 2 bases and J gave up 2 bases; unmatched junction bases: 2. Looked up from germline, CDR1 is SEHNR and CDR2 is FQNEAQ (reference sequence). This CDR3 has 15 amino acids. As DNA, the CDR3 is TGTGCCAGCAGCTTATTCAGGGGGCCCTACAATGAGCAGTTCTTC. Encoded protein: CASSLFRGPYNEQFF.

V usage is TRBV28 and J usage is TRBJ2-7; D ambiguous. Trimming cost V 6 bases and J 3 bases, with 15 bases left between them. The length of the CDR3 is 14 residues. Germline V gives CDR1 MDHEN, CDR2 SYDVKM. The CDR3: CASRFTGPYYEQYF. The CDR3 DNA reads TGTGCCAGCAGATTTACCGGGCCTTACTACGAGCAGTACTTC.

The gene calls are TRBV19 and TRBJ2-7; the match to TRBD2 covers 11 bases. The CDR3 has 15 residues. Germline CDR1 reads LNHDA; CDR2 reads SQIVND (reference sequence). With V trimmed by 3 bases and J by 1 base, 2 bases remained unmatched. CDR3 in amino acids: CASSILAGGSYEQYF. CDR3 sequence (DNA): TGTGCCAGTAGTATTCTAGCGGGAGGTTCCTACGAGCAGTACTTC.

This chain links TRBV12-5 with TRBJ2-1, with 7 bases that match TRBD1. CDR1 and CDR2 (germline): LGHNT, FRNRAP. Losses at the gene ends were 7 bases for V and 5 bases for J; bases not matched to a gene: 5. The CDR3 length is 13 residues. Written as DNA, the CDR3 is TGTGCTAGTGCCCCCGGGACAGACAATGAGCAGTTCTTC. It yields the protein CASAPGTDNEQFF.

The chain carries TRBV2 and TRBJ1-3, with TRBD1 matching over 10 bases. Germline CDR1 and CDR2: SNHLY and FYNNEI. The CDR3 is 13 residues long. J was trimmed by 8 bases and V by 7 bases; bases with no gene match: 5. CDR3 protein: CASTGQGIDTIYF. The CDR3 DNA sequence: TGTGCCAGCACGGGACAGGGGATAGACACCATATATTTT.

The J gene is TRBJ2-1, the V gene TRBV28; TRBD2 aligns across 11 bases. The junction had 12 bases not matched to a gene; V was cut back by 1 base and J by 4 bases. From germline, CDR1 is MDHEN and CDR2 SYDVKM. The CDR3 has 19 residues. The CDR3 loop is CASSLSTPRASGRYNEQFF. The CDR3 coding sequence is TGTGCCAGCAGTTTATCCACCCCGAGGGCTAGCGGGAGGTACAATGAGCAGTTCTTC.

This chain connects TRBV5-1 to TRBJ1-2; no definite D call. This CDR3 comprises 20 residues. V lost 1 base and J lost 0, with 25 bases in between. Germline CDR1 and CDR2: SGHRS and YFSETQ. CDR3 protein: CASSLTPLGWAGAANYGYTF. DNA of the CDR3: TGCGCCAGCAGCTTGACCCCCCTCGGGTGGGCGGGCGCCGCTAACTATGGCTACACCTTC. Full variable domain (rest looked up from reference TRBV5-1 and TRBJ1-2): KAGVTQTPRYLIKTRGQQVTLSCSPISGHRSVSWYQQTPGQGLQFLFEYFSETQRNKGNFPGRFSGRQFSNSRSEMNVSTLELGDSALYLCASSLTPLGWAGAANYGYTFGSGTRLTVV.

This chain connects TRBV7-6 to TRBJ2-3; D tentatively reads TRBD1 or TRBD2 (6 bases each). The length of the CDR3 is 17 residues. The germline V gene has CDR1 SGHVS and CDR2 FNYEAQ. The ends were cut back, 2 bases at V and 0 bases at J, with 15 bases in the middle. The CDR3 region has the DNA TGTGCCAGCAGCTTACGATCGGGGGCAGGGAGCACAGATACGCAGTATTTT. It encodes CASSLRSGAGSTDTQYF. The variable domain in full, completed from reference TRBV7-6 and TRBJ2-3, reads GAGVSQSPRYKVTKRGQDVALRCDPISGHVSLYWYRQALGQGPEFLTYFNYEAQQDKSGLPNDRFSAERPEGSISTLTIQRTEQRDSAMYRCASSLRSGAGSTDTQYFGPGTRLTVL.

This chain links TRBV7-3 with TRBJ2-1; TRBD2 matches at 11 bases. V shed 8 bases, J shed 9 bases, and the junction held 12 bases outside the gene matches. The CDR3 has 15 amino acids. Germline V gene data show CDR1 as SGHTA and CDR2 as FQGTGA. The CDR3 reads CASGAGTSGIGEQFF. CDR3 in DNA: TGTGCCAGCGGAGCCGGGACTAGCGGAATTGGTGAGCAGTTCTTC. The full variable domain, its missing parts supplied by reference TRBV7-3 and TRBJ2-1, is GAGVSQTPSNKVTEKGKYVELRCDPISGHTALYWYRQSLGQGPEFLIYFQGTGAADDSGLPNDRFFAVRPEGSVSTLKIQRTERGDSAVYLCASGAGTSGIGEQFFGPGTRLTVL.

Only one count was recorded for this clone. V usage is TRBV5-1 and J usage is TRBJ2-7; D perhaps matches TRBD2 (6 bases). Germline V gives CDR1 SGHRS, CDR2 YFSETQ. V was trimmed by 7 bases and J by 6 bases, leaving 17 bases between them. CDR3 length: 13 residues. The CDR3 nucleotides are TGCGCCAGCGGAGCCGTGGAGGGCGGCGAGCAGTACTTC. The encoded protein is CASGAVEGGEQYF.

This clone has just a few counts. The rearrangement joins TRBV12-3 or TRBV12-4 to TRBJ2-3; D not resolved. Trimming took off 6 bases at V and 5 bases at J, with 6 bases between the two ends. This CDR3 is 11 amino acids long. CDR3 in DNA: TGTGCCAGCAGCCTCATAGATACGCAGTATTTT. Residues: CASSLIDTQYF.